The subject of this entry is one T cell receptor beta chain. Germline CDR1 reads LGHDT; CDR2 reads YNNKEL (reference sequence). Trimming took off 1 base at V and 2 bases at J, with 14 bases between the two ends. This CDR3 spans 16 amino acids. The data stem from a study of T-cell memory formation after mild COVID-19. Each CDR3 protein is one row after TCRdb ran MiXCR on the 5' RACE reads. The sample holds about 430,000 distinct CDR3 sequences; more than 20% are singletons and the top ten take roughly 8.7%. This TCR was sampled from an adult woman who had mild COVID-19 (a few samples of this study predate the infection). Cell type and time point are not known. V usage is TRBV3-1 and J usage is TRBJ1-2, with a possible D match to TRBD1 (6 bases). Sequenced: PBMCs or a T cell subset sorted from them (not recorded which). CDR3 region: CASSQGRTDRNYGYTF. Here the CDR3 DNA reads TGTGCCAGCAGCCAAGGCAGGACAGACAGAAACTATGGCTACACCTTC.